These 22 T cell receptor beta chains share one sample of origin, sequenced in a study of shared clonotypes between healthy human individuals. CD45RO negativity and positive selection for CCR7 defined naive CD8 cells, a population that excluded terminally differentiated effector memory CD45RA+ cells. Here immunoSEQ multiplex PCR was the method, and the copy in TCRdb shows in-frame clones only, minus some. This repertoire shows around 650,000 clones, roughly 96% found once; its top ten account for roughly 0.1%. Sequencing used naive CD8+ T cells sorted from blood. The receptors come from a young woman in good health.

The chain is built from TRBV28 and TRBJ2-7; D gene uncertain. This CDR3 spans 14 amino acids. Looked up from germline, CDR1 is MDHEN and CDR2 is SYDVKM. Between the trimmed V and J ends, which lost 2 bases and 5 bases, there was a span of 13 bases. The CDR3 bases are TGTGCCAGCAGTTTAGTAGGGCAATTCGACGAGCAGTACTTC. It encodes CASSLVGQFDEQYF.

The sample holds a few counts of this clone. This sequence joins TRBV4-1 and TRBJ1-5; D not certain. CDR3 length: 14 residues. The V end lost 0 bases, the J end lost 5 bases, and 8 bases lay between the germline ends. Germline V gives CDR1 MGHRA, CDR2 YSYEKL. This chain's CDR3 is CASSQDWEDQPQHF. In DNA, the CDR3 is TGCGCCAGCAGCCAAGATTGGGAGGATCAGCCCCAGCATTTT.

The chain employs TRBV5-4 and TRBJ1-2, with 9 bases lining up with TRBD1. The CDR3 contains 11 residues. J was trimmed by 12 bases and V by 9 bases; bases with no gene match: 9. Germline lookup yields CDR1 SGHNT and CDR2 YYREEE (reference sequence). This chain's CDR3 is CATKGDRADTF. CDR3 nucleotides: TGTGCCACCAAAGGGGACAGGGCTGACACCTTC.

This chain connects TRBV6-5 to TRBJ2-1; D gene ambiguous. Trimming removed 6 bases at V and 6 bases at J, with 12 bases between. The length of the CDR3 is 13 residues. Germline loops: CDR1 MNHEY, CDR2 SVGAGI. CDR3 nucleotide sequence: TGTGCCAGCAGCCTATCGGACCTCAATGAGCAGTTCTTC. This gives the protein CASSLSDLNEQFF.

V usage is TRBV19 and J usage is TRBJ2-2, with 12 bases identical to TRBD2. V trimming: 4 bases; J trimming: 1 base; junction bases outside the gene matches: 4. Germline V gene lookup returns CDR1 LNHDA and CDR2 SQIVND (reference sequence). This CDR3 spans 17 amino acids. The CDR3 bases are TGTGCCAGTAGTAGTCTAGCGGGAGGGGAGAACACCGGGGAGCTGTTTTTT. Its translation: CASSSLAGGENTGELFF. Complete variable domain (other parts from reference TRBV19 and TRBJ2-2): DGGITQSPKYLFRKEGQNVTLSCEQNLNHDAMYWYRQDPGQGLRLIYYSQIVNDFQKGDIAEGYSVSREKKESFPLTVTSAQKNPTAFYLCASSSLAGGENTGELFFGEGSRLTVL.

V and J are TRBV28 and TRBJ2-3; TRBD2 agrees at 14 bases. The CDR3 runs 16 residues. The germline V gene has CDR1 MDHEN and CDR2 SYDVKM. The V gene end was trimmed by 5 bases and the J gene end by 7 bases; junction bases not matched to a gene: 8. DNA of the CDR3: TGTGCCAGCAGTCGACTAGCGGGAGGGAGGATTCATACGCAGTATTTT. Protein sequence: CASSRLAGGRIHTQYF.

The chain links TRBV2 to TRBJ2-7; TRBD1 aligns across 8 bases. In germline, CDR1 is SNHLY, CDR2 FYNNEI. The CDR3 consists of 13 residues. The V and J ends lost 8 bases and 2 bases, in that order; junction bases with no gene match: 5. DNA of the CDR3: TGTGCCAGCGGAGGACAGGGAGCCTACGAGCAGTACTTC. Protein product: CASGGQGAYEQYF.

On this clone: The same CDR3 arises from other DNA sequences in this sample as well. The rearrangement uses TRBV7-9 and TRBJ2-7; D gene ambiguous. With 1 base removed from V and 3 bases from J, the gap between germline ends came to 10 bases. The CDR3 length is 14 residues. Germline V gene sequence: CDR1 SEHNR, CDR2 FQNEAQ (reference sequence). For the CDR3, the DNA is TGTGCCAGCAGCTTAGGAGGTCGTCTCTACGAGCAGTACTTC. Translation gives CASSLGGRLYEQYF.

This clone was detected once. The chain joins TRBV27 to TRBJ1-2; D is possibly TRBD1 (5 bases). Germline V gene data show CDR1 as MNHEY and CDR2 as SMNVEV (reference sequence). The germline V and J ends were trimmed by 4 bases and 4 bases, with 22 bases remaining between them. There are 17 residues in the CDR3. The CDR3 is CASSSITPGRRGYGYTF. The CDR3 nucleotides read TGTGCCAGCAGTTCCATAACCCCGGGACGCCGGGGCTATGGCTACACCTTC.

DNA for the CDR3: TGTGCCAGCAGTTTTTTCCCTCACAATGAGCAGTTCTTC. It codes for CASSFFPHNEQFF. V and J are TRBV27 and TRBJ2-1; unclear D gene. The V end lost 3 bases, the J end lost 5 bases, and 8 bases lay between the germline ends. The CDR3 spans 13 residues. CDR1 and CDR2 from the germline V gene are MNHEY and SMNVEV (reference sequence).

This sequence joins TRBV4-1 and TRBJ2-7; a possible D gene is TRBD2 (6 bases). The CDR3 sequence is 16 residues long. Germline loops: CDR1 MGHRA, CDR2 YSYEKL. V lost 2 bases and J lost 2, with 16 bases in between. CDR3 nucleotides: TGCGCCAGCAGCCAAACGCGTGGGACTGGCCCCTACGAGCAGTACTTC. It codes for CASSQTRGTGPYEQYF.

Note on this clone: Other DNA sequences within the sample encode an identical CDR3. V and J are TRBV13 and TRBJ2-7; D not certain. This CDR3 contains 12 residues. Germline values: CDR1 PRHDT, CDR2 FYEKMQ (reference sequence). V lost 1 base to trimming and J lost 4 bases, with 5 bases between them. Here the CDR3 reads CASSLEGYEQYF. CDR3 DNA: TGTGCCAGCAGCTTAGAGGGTTACGAGCAGTACTTC.

The chain carries TRBV15 and TRBJ2-7, with a tentative D call TRBD1 (6 bases). Germline V gene sequence: CDR1 LNHNV, CDR2 YYDKDF (reference sequence). Trimming pared 3 bases from V and 6 bases from J, leaving 18 bases between. The CDR3 totals 15 residues. The CDR3 here is CATSSSGTWSGEQYF. Written as DNA, the CDR3 is TGTGCCACCAGCAGTTCGGGGACATGGAGTGGCGAGCAGTACTTC. Using reference TRBV15 and TRBJ2-7 for the parts outside the CDR3, the full variable domain is DAMVIQNPRYQVTQFGKPVTLSCSQTLNHNVMYWYQQKSSQAPKLLFHYYDKDFNNEADTPDNFQSRRPNTSFCFLDIRSPGLGDTAMYLCATSSSGTWSGEQYFGPGTRLTVT.

In its sample, this clone was seen once. The chain is built from TRBV28 and TRBJ1-2; 9 nucleotides agree with TRBD1. The CDR3 covers 13 residues. V gave up 5 bases and J gave up 5 bases; unmatched junction bases: 3. Germline V CDR1 and CDR2: MDHEN, SYDVKM. The CDR3 loop reads CASSVTGGYGYTF. CDR3 nucleotide sequence: TGTGCCAGCAGTGTGACAGGGGGGTATGGCTACACCTTC.

The chain has TRBV5-6 and TRBJ2-1; D gene uncertain. The CDR3 sequence is 14 residues long. The germline gives CDR1 SGHDT, CDR2 YYEEEE. V was cut by 0 bases and J by 0 bases, with 4 bases left in between. This CDR3 is CASSLGLSYNEQFF. For the CDR3, the DNA is TGTGCCAGCAGCTTGGGACTCTCCTACAATGAGCAGTTCTTC.

The V and J genes are TRBV5-6 and TRBJ2-7; TRBD1 is a possible D gene (6 bases). The germline V gene encodes CDR1 SGHDT and CDR2 YYEEEE. CDR3 size: 18 residues. V lost 5 bases and J lost 0, with 24 bases in between. CDR3 loop: CASSLDGQILTSSYEQYF. DNA for the CDR3: TGTGCCAGCAGTCTAGACGGACAGATACTTACCAGCTCCTACGAGCAGTACTTC.

The chain joins TRBV14 to TRBJ1-2, with 9 bases that match TRBD1. Germline trimming cut 0 bases from V and 7 bases from J; bases unmatched to any gene: 9. There are 16 residues in the CDR3. Germline V lookup: CDR1 SGHDN, CDR2 FVKESK. In nucleotides, the CDR3 is TGTGCCAGCAGCCAAGAACAGGGGGCAAGTTACGGTGGCTACACCTTC. This codes for CASSQEQGASYGGYTF.

This clone has a handful of counts. The chain is built from TRBV2 and TRBJ1-1; D gene ambiguous. The germline V and J ends were trimmed by 3 bases and 1 base, with 12 bases remaining between them. The germline V gene has CDR1 SNHLY and CDR2 FYNNEI. The CDR3 is 15 residues long. The CDR3 loop is CASSDLPSGNTEAFF. For the CDR3, the DNA is TGTGCCAGCAGTGACCTCCCGAGTGGGAACACTGAAGCTTTCTTT.

The chain employs TRBV19 and TRBJ1-1; 8 bases line up with TRBD1. V gave up 5 bases and J gave up 4 bases; unmatched junction bases: 3. This CDR3 has 13 residues. The germline gives CDR1 LNHDA, CDR2 SQIVND (reference sequence). The CDR3 nucleotides are TGTGCCAGTAGTCCCGACAGGGGCACTGAAGCTTTCTTT. It codes for CASSPDRGTEAFF.

The V gene is TRBV28, the J gene TRBJ2-1, with 11 bases matching TRBD2. Germline CDR1 and CDR2: MDHEN and SYDVKM. Trimming cost V 5 bases and J 0 bases; bases outside gene matches: 6. The CDR3 is 17 residues long. The CDR3 region is CASSTLTSGNSYNEQFF. The CDR3 DNA is TGTGCCAGCAGTACCCTGACTAGCGGGAACTCCTACAATGAGCAGTTCTTC.

In DNA form, the CDR3 reads TGTGCCAGCAGCCGTAGCGGGAGCTACGACGAGCAGTACTTC. As protein: CASSRSGSYDEQYF. The chain joins TRBV5-6 to TRBJ2-7; 9 nucleotides line up with TRBD2. This CDR3 spans 14 amino acids. The V segment lost 4 bases and the J segment 5 bases; nucleotides outside the gene matches: 7. CDR1 is SGHDT and CDR2 is YYEEEE in the germline V gene.

The chain has TRBV4-1 and TRBJ2-7, with D possibly being TRBD2 (6 bases). CDR3 length equals 14 residues. Germline CDR1 MGHRA, CDR2 YSYEKL. Trimming left V 1 base short and J 6 bases short, with 13 bases between. CDR3 DNA sequence: TGCGCCAGCAGCCAAGTAGGAGGGTTGGGCGAGCAGTACTTC. It yields the protein CASSQVGGLGEQYF.